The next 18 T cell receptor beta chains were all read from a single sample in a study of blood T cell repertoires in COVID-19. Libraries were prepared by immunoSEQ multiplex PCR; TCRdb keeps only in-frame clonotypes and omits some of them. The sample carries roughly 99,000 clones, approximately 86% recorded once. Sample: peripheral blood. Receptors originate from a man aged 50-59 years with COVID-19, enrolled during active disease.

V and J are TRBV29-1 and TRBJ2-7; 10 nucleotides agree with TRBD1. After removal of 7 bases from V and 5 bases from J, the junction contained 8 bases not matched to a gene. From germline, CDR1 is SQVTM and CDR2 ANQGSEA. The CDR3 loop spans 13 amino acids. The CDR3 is CSARTGGLDEQYF. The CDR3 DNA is TGCAGCGCCCGGACAGGGGGTCTCGACGAGCAGTACTTC.

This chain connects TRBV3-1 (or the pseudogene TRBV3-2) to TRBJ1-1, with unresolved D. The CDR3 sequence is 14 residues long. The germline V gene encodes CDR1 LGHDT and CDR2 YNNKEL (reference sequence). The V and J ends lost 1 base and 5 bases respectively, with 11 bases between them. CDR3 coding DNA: TGTGCCAGCAGCCAAGTCCCATGGAGGACTGAAGCTTTCTTT. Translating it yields CASSQVPWRTEAFF.

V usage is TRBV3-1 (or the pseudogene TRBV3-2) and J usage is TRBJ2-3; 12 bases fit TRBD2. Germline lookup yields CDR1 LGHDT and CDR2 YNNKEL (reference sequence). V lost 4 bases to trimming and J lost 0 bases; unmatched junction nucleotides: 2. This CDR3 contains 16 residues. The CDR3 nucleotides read TGTGCCAGCAGCCCCGGACTAGCGGGGAGCACAGATACGCAGTATTTT. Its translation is CASSPGLAGSTDTQYF.

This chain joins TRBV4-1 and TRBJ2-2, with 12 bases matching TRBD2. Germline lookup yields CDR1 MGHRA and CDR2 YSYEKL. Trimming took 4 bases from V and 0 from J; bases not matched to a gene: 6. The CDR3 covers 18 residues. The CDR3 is CASSRLAGAFANTGELFF. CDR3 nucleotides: TGCGCCAGCAGCCGACTAGCGGGGGCCTTCGCGAACACCGGGGAGCTGTTTTTT.

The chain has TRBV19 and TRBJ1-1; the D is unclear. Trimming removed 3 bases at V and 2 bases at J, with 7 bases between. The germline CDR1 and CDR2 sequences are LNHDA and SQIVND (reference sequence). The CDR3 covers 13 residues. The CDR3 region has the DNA TGTGCCAGTAGTATCGCGATTAACACTGAAGCTTTCTTT. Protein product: CASSIAINTEAFF.

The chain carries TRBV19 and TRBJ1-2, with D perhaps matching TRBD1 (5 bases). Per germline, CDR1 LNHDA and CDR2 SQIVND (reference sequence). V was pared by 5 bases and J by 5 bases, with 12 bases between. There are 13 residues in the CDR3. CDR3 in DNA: TGTGCCAGTAGTTCCCCAGGGTTATATGGCTACACCTTC. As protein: CASSSPGLYGYTF.

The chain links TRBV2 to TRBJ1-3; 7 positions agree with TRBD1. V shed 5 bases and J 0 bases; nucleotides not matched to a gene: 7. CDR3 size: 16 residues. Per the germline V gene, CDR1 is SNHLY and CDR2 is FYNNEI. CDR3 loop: CASSWDSYSSGNTIYF. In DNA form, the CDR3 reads TGTGCCAGCAGTTGGGACAGTTACAGCTCTGGAAACACCATATATTTT.

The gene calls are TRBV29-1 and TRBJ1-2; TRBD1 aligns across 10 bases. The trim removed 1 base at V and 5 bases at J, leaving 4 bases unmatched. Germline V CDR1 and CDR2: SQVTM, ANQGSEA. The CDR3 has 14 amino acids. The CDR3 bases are TGCAGCGTTGAAGGGGACAGGGGAGGATATGGCTACACCTTC. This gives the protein CSVEGDRGGYGYTF.

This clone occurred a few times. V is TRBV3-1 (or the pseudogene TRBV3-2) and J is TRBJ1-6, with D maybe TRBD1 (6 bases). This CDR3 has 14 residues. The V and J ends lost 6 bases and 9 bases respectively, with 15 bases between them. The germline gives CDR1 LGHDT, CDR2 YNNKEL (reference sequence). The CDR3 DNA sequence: TGTGCCAGCAGTCACAGGGTGGTAGGTTCACCCCTCCACTTT. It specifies CASSHRVVGSPLHF.

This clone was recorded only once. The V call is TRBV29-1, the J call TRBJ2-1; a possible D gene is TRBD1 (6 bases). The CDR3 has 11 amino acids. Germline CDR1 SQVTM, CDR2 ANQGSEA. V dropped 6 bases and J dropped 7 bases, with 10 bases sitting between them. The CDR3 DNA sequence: TGCAGCGTGCTACAGGGTAATGAGCAGTTCTTC. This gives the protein CSVLQGNEQFF.

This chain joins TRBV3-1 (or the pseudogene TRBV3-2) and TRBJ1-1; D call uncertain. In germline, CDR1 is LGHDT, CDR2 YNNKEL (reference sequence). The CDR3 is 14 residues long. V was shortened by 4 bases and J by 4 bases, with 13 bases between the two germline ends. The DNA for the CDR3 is TGTGCCAGCAGCCGTTCGGGTTTTGGCACTGAAGCTTTCTTT. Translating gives CASSRSGFGTEAFF.

The CDR3 DNA sequence: TGTGCCAGCAGTTTATTGACAGGATCTTCTCCCCTCCACTTT. Translation gives CASSLLTGSSPLHF. The chain combines TRBV28 with TRBJ1-6; a possible D gene is TRBD1 (6 bases). Germline-derived CDR1 and CDR2 are MDHEN and SYDVKM. The V end lost 1 base, the J end lost 13 bases, and 14 bases lay between the germline ends. The CDR3 length is 14 residues.

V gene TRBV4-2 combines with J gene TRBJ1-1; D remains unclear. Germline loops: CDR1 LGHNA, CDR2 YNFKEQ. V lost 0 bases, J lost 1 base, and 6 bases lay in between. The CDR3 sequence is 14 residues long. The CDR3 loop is CASSQDRRNTEAFF. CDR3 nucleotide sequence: TGTGCCAGCAGCCAAGATCGTAGGAACACTGAAGCTTTCTTT.

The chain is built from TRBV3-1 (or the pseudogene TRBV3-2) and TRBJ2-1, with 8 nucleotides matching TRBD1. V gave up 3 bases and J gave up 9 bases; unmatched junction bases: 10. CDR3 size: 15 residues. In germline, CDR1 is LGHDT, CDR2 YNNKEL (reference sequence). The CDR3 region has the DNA TGTGCCAGCAGCCACCGTGCAGGGGGCTCTACTGAGCAGTTCTTC. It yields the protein CASSHRAGGSTEQFF.

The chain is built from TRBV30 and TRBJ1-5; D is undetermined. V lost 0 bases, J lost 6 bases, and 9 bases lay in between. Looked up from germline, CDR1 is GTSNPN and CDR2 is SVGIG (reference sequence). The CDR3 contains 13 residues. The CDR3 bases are TGTGCCTGGAGTGTATTAGAGGGTCAGCCCCAGCATTTT. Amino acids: CAWSVLEGQPQHF.

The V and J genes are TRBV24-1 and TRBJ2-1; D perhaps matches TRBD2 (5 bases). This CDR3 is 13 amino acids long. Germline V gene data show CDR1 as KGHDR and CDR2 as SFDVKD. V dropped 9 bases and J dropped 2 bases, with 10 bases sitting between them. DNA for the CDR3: TGTGCCACCGCCAAGGAGGCCTACAATGAGCAGTTCTTC. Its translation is CATAKEAYNEQFF.

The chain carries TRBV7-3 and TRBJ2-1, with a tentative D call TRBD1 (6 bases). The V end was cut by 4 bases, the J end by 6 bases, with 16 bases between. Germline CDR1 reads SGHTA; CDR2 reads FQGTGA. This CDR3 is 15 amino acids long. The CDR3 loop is CASSSQRTAVNEQFF. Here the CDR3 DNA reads TGTGCCAGCAGCTCCCAAAGGACAGCCGTCAATGAGCAGTTCTTC. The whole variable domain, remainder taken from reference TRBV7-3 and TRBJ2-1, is GAGVSQTPSNKVTEKGKYVELRCDPISGHTALYWYRQSLGQGPEFLIYFQGTGAADDSGLPNDRFFAVRPEGSVSTLKIQRTERGDSAVYLCASSSQRTAVNEQFFGPGTRLTVL.

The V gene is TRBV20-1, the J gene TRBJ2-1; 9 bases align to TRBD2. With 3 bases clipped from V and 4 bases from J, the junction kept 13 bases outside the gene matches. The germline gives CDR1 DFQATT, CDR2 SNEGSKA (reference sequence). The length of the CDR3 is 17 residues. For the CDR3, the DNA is TGCAGTGCTAGTGAAGCGGGGGGAGCCAATCAATACAATGAGCAGTTCTTC. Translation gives CSASEAGGANQYNEQFF.